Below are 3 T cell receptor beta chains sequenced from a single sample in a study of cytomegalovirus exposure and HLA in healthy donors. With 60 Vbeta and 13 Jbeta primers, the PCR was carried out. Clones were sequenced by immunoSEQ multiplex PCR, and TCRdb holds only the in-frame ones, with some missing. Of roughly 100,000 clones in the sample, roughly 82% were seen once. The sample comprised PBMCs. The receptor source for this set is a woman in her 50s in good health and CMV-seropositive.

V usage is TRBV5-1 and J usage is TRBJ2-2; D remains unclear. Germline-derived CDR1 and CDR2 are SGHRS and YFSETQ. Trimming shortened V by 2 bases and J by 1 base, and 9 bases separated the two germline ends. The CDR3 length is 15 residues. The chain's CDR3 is CASSFSTGNTGELFF. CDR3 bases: TGCGCCAGCAGCTTTTCGACTGGGAACACCGGGGAGCTGTTTTTT.

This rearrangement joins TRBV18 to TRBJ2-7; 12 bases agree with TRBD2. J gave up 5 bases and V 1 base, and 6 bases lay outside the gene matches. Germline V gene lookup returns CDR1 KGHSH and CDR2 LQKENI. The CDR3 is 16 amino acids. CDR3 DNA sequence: TGTGCCAGCTCACCACGGCTAGCGGGGGGGCCCGACGAGCAGTACTTC. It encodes CASSPRLAGGPDEQYF.

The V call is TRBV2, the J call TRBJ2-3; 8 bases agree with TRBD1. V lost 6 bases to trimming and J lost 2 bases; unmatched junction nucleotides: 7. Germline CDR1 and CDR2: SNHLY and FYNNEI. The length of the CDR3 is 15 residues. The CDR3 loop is CASRPGTGNTDTQYF. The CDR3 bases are TGTGCCAGCAGACCCGGGACAGGCAACACAGATACGCAGTATTTT.